The clone carrying this T cell receptor (beta chain) was counted between two and nine times. Its target is not known. Sequencing used immunoSEQ multiplex PCR; TCRdb keeps in-frame clones, though not all of them. The sample has some 14,000 clones, around 72% seen once. The entry originates in a study of vaccination effects on CD4 cells after COVID-19. Study-level points and caveats: From healthy vaccinees, only 1 of 255 vaccine-induced clones also reacted to common cold coronaviruses.

In the ViraFEST assay, antigen-specific CD4+ clonotypes were identified by expansion after peptide-pool stimulation. Following 10 days of culture, CD4+ T cells were isolated. Of the BNT162b2 and mRNA-1273 vaccines, participants received two doses of one or the other. Fresh IL-2-containing medium replaced half the medium on days 3 and 7. This CDR3 is built from 13 residues. V was cut by 5 bases and J by 6 bases, with 8 bases left in between. Germline V gives CDR1 SGHVS, CDR2 FQNEAQ. The input for sequencing was CD4+ T cells from PBMCs cultured with SARS-CoV-2 spike peptides, taken after COVID-19 vaccination. The chain joins TRBV7-8 to TRBJ1-6; D remains ambiguous. The receptor's source is a human donor who received a COVID-19 vaccine. As DNA, the CDR3 is TGTGCCAGCAGCCCCGACCCTAATTCACCCCTCCACTTT. It specifies CASSPDPNSPLHF.